The 24 T cell receptor beta chains below come from one sample, sequenced in a study of T cells in narcolepsy. Measured with immunoSEQ multiplex PCR; TCRdb has only the in-frame clones, and not every one. In the table there are about 40,000 clones, about 87% of which are singletons. Sequenced: CD45RA- memory CD4+ T cells from PBMCs. The source is a human donor with narcolepsy.

This chain connects TRBV21-1 to TRBJ2-1; the table calls TRBD2, which could not be checked here. TRBV21-1 is termed a pseudogene. The CDR3 extends over 13 amino acids. CDR3: CASTLLLYNEQFF. The CDR3 nucleotides are TGTGCCAGCACCTTACTACTATACAATGAGCAGTTCTTC.

The chain combines TRBV5-8 with TRBJ2-3, with D tentatively TRBD2 (6 bases). This CDR3 has 16 residues. Trimming took off 2 bases at V and 3 bases at J, with 16 bases between the two ends. Germline V gene data show CDR1 as SGHTS and CDR2 as YDEGEE. The CDR3 sequence: CASSFSLAGRTDTQYF. Here the CDR3 DNA reads TGTGCCAGCAGCTTCTCGTTGGCAGGGAGGACAGATACGCAGTATTTT.

This clone is a singleton in its sample. J is TRBJ2-7 and V is TRBV4-2; TRBD1 matches at 8 bases. In germline, CDR1 is LGHNA, CDR2 YNFKEQ. The V gene end was trimmed by 0 bases and the J gene end by 3 bases; junction bases not matched to a gene: 4. The CDR3 sequence is 15 residues long. DNA of the CDR3: TGTGCCAGCAGCCAAGATAGGGGACAGGACTACGAGCAGTACTTC. Encoded protein: CASSQDRGQDYEQYF.

The chain is built from TRBV2 and TRBJ1-3; TRBD1 matches at 8 bases. V was clipped by 7 bases and J by 0 bases; unmatched bases: 5. Germline V gene lookup returns CDR1 SNHLY and CDR2 FYNNEI. This CDR3 is 15 amino acids long. CDR3 sequence: CASKLTGGSGNTIYF. The CDR3 region has the DNA TGTGCCAGCAAGCTTACAGGGGGCTCTGGAAACACCATATATTTT.

This sequence joins TRBV6-6 and TRBJ2-3; the match to TRBD2 covers 11 bases. The germline gives CDR1 MNHNY, CDR2 SVGAGI (reference sequence). J was trimmed by 3 bases and V by 7 bases; bases with no gene match: 6. The CDR3 extends over 15 amino acids. Written as DNA, the CDR3 is TGTGCCAGCAACCCCAGACTAGCGGGGACAGATACGCAGTATTTT. Translated, it gives CASNPRLAGTDTQYF.

The V and J genes are TRBV11-3 and TRBJ2-3; D is perhaps TRBD2 (5 bases). In germline, CDR1 is SGHNT, CDR2 YENEEA. CDR3 size: 15 residues. V lost 5 bases, J lost 2 bases, and 14 bases lay in between. Here the CDR3 DNA reads TGTGCCAGCAGCAACACCGGGAAAACCACAGATACGCAGTATTTT. Protein sequence: CASSNTGKTTDTQYF.

The V and J genes are TRBV6-5 and TRBJ1-6; D is perhaps TRBD1 (5 bases). V dropped 0 bases and J dropped 13 bases, with 10 bases sitting between them. In germline, CDR1 is MNHEY, CDR2 SVGAGI. The CDR3 runs 13 residues. In DNA, the CDR3 is TGTGCCAGCAGTTACTCGACGGGGGTCCCCCTCCACTTT. Translation gives CASSYSTGVPLHF.

The rearrangement joins TRBV4-3 to TRBJ2-7; 8 bases match TRBD2. The CDR3 runs to 15 residues. J lost 0 bases, V lost 4 bases, and 5 bases had no gene match. Germline V gives CDR1 LGHNA, CDR2 YSLEER. Here the CDR3 reads CASSRLAGISYEQYF. CDR3 DNA: TGCGCCAGCAGCCGTCTAGCGGGCATCTCCTACGAGCAGTACTTC.

CDR3 nucleotide sequence: TGTGCCAGCATCACCCTGTTGGGGGGGAACACTGAAGCTTTCTTT. Translated: CASITLLGGNTEAFF. V and J are TRBV6-5 and TRBJ1-1; D may be TRBD1 (5 bases). Germline CDR1 MNHEY, CDR2 SVGAGI. V lost 7 bases and J 1 base, leaving 16 bases between the germline ends. CDR3 length equals 15 residues.

The CDR3 is CASSQGQGQPGGYTF. CDR3 in DNA: TGCGCCAGCAGCCAAGGACAGGGGCAGCCTGGGGGCTACACCTTC. V usage is TRBV4-1 and J usage is TRBJ1-2, with 8 bases that match TRBD1. The CDR3 is 15 residues long. The V segment lost 1 base and the J segment 8 bases; nucleotides outside the gene matches: 9. CDR1 is MGHRA and CDR2 is YSYEKL in the germline V gene.

The chain uses TRBV29-1 and TRBJ2-7; TRBD1 aligns across 8 bases. Germline assignment: CDR1 SQVTM and CDR2 ANQGSEA. This CDR3 is built from 13 residues. The V segment lost 8 bases and the J segment 7 bases; nucleotides outside the gene matches: 13. Written as DNA, the CDR3 is TGCAGCATCCCCGGGACAGGTGGTTGGGAGCAGTACTTC. This codes for CSIPGTGGWEQYF.

V and J are TRBV9 and TRBJ2-1; 7 nucleotides match TRBD2. Germline values: CDR1 SGDLS, CDR2 YYNGEE. Trimming removed 3 bases from V and 6 bases from J; junction bases left unmatched: 6. The CDR3 loop spans 14 amino acids. The CDR3, as DNA: TGTGCCAGCAGCGACGAGGCGGGAGCCAATGAGCAGTTCTTC. It encodes CASSDEAGANEQFF.

The chain joins TRBV2 to TRBJ2-3; maybe TRBD2 (6 bases). V was pared by 2 bases and J by 3 bases, with 9 bases between. The CDR3 extends over 14 amino acids. Germline CDR1 is SNHLY and CDR2 is FYNNEI. CDR3 in DNA: TGTGCCAGCAGTGAAACCCGGGAGACAGATACGCAGTATTTT. This codes for CASSETRETDTQYF.

The V and J genes are TRBV28 and TRBJ1-6; perhaps TRBD1 as D (5 bases). The CDR3 sequence is 13 residues long. V lost 10 bases and J 7 bases, leaving 14 bases between the germline ends. CDR1 is MDHEN, CDR2 SYDVKM, per germline. For the CDR3, the DNA is TGTGCCAACAAAGGGGCAGGGAATTCACCCCTCCACTTT. Encoded protein: CANKGAGNSPLHF.

CDR3 DNA sequence: TGTGCCAGCAGCATCAGCGGGGGGGCTTACAATGAGCAGTTCTTC. Amino acids: CASSISGGAYNEQFF. J is TRBJ2-1 and V is TRBV7-2; the match to TRBD2 covers 10 bases. The CDR3 is made up of 15 amino acids. Germline trimming cut 5 bases from V and 4 bases from J; bases unmatched to any gene: 5. Germline loops: CDR1 SGHTA, CDR2 FQGNSA.

The chain uses TRBV7-3 and TRBJ2-6; a weak D match, TRBD1 (5 bases). The V gene lost 5 bases and the J gene lost 4 bases, with 12 bases spanning the gap. The CDR3 covers 15 residues. CDR1 SGHTA and CDR2 FQGTGA come from the germline V gene. The CDR3 bases are TGTGCCAGCAGCCCCGGACAACCCGGGGCCAACGTCCTGACTTTC. Translation: CASSPGQPGANVLTF.

This clone was seen more than once but under ten times. The chain recombines TRBV5-6 with TRBJ1-5, with D possibly matching TRBD1 (5 bases). This CDR3 spans 13 amino acids. Between the trimmed V and J ends, which lost 3 bases and 5 bases, there was a span of 9 bases. The germline CDR1 and CDR2 sequences are SGHDT and YYEEEE. CDR3 loop: CASSWGNDQPQHF. CDR3 DNA sequence: TGTGCCAGCAGCTGGGGGAATGATCAGCCCCAGCATTTT.

This sequence joins TRBV7-9 and TRBJ2-7, with 7 bases identical to TRBD1. Trimming at V came to 5 bases and at J to 2 bases, leaving 12 bases not matched to a gene. CDR1 is SEHNR, CDR2 FQNEAQ, per germline (reference sequence). The CDR3 contains 16 residues. CDR3 sequence: CASSRQTGRPTYEQYF. In nucleotides, the CDR3 is TGTGCCAGCAGCCGACAGACAGGGCGCCCCACCTACGAGCAGTACTTC.

V is TRBV30 and J is TRBJ1-2; TRBD1 is a possible D gene (6 bases). V lost 8 bases and J lost 6, with 22 bases in between. Germline-derived CDR1 and CDR2 are GTSNPN and SVGIG (reference sequence). The CDR3 sequence is 14 residues long. The CDR3 DNA is TGTGCCACGGATCCAACAGGGTACTCCGATGGCTACACCTTC. Its protein product is CATDPTGYSDGYTF.

The chain joins TRBV12-5 to TRBJ2-2; 7 bases map to TRBD1. The V gene's germline CDR1 is LGHNT and CDR2 FRNRAP. V shed 6 bases and J 0 bases; nucleotides not matched to a gene: 4. The CDR3 totals 15 residues. The CDR3 DNA reads TGTGCTAGTGGCGTTGGGACAGCGAACACCGGGGAGCTGTTTTTT. Residues: CASGVGTANTGELFF. Drawing the rest from reference TRBV12-5 and TRBJ2-2, the complete variable domain is DARVTQTPRHKVTEMGQEVTMRCQPILGHNTVFWYRQTMMQGLELLAYFRNRAPLDDSGMPKDRFSAEMPDATLATLKIQPSEPRDSAVYFCASGVGTANTGELFFGEGSRLTVL.

The V gene is TRBV19, the J gene TRBJ2-7; unclear D gene. The germline V and J ends were trimmed by 3 bases and 2 bases, with 8 bases remaining between them. Germline values: CDR1 LNHDA, CDR2 SQIVND (reference sequence). This CDR3 is 13 amino acids long. The CDR3 loop reads CASSMRPPYEQYF. The CDR3, as DNA: TGTGCCAGTAGTATGCGTCCACCCTACGAGCAGTACTTC.

The V call is TRBV21-1, the J call TRBJ2-1. TRBV21-1 is annotated as a pseudogene. The CDR3 totals 16 residues. CDR3 in DNA: TGTGCCAGCAGCAACTTAACGAAACGCCCGCACAATGAGCAGTTCTTC. This translates into CASSNLTKRPHNEQFF.

This rearrangement joins TRBV7-9 to TRBJ2-3; D gene uncertain. The CDR3 is made up of 15 amino acids. V lost 5 bases and J 0 bases, leaving 12 bases between the germline ends. Germline assignment: CDR1 SEHNR and CDR2 FQNEAQ (reference sequence). This CDR3 is CASSRTESSTDTQYF. The CDR3 DNA reads as TGTGCCAGCAGCCGGACGGAGTCTAGCACAGATACGCAGTATTTT.

This chain connects TRBV18 to TRBJ1-2, with 8 positions matching TRBD1. Germline assignment: CDR1 KGHSH and CDR2 LQKENI. CDR3 size: 12 residues. The junction had 6 bases not matched to a gene; V was cut back by 7 bases and J by 8 bases. The DNA of the CDR3 is TGTGCCAGCTGGGACAGGCTGAGCGGCTACACCTTC. The encoded protein is CASWDRLSGYTF.